A selection of T cell receptor beta chains follows, all from one sample in a study of PD-1 blockade in classical Hodgkin lymphoma. Assay: immunoSEQ multiplex PCR; the TCRdb copy retains only in-frame clones and omits some. The sample records roughly 81,000 clones, about 90% being singletons. Sequenced material: peripheral blood mononuclear cells (PBMCs), taken before the second cycle of nivolumab. These receptor sequences come from a human donor with classical Hodgkin lymphoma. CDR3s include the opening cysteine and the closing phenylalanine or tryptophan.

v_gene,CDR3aa
TRBV5-6,CASSLGLGYSNQPQHF
TRBV27,CASSWEENTEAFF
TRBV5-4,CASSLDGDLRGETQYF
TRBV28,CASSLFSTTGTQYF
TRBV7-9,CASSFDGPSYYNEQFF
TRBV5-1,CASKGTANYGYTF
TRBV28,CASSLDGGTQYF
TRBV21-1,CASPKQGHQPQHF
TRBV10-3,CAISEGVNISNQPQHF
TRBV5-1,CASRTGQGVEETQYF
TRBV28,CASSNQWEQYF
TRBV6-1,CASSETDSTGYF
TRBV29-1,CSARLAGGPNEQFF
TRBV30,CAWNRQGDTEAFF
TRBV28,CASRGTVYRTEAFF
TRBV28,CASSLYKPSGRAYEQYF
TRBV7-9,CASSPTRNEQFF
TRBV9,CASSVEIAGNTGELFF
TRBV15,CATSSLGPGEQYF
TRBV7-9,CASSLPGQGNSRELYTF
TRBV28,CASSGGGRIETQYF
TRBV4-1,CASSHTGGYEQYF
TRBV7-7,CASSWALGTGELFF
TRBV2,CASTRDRAGDEQFF
TRBV7-2,CASSGGGLAGGGETQYF
TRBV30,CAWRLAGFGGEQFF
TRBV19,CASSLSREGEKLFF
TRBV27,CASRKATSGTAYNSPLHF
TRBV2,CASSENLRSNYGYTF
TRBV7-3,CASRGPGQMNTGELFF
TRBV2,CASRQTEANTEAFF
TRBV6-5,CAQGGPCTEAFF
TRBV7-3,CASSSTLGGQFF
TRBV6-5,CASSTGTSYEQYF
TRBV27,CASSLGRPTDTQYF
TRBV6-1,CASSWDRFEAFF
TRBV28,CASSTGADTQYF
TRBV7-9,CASSRDREKEQYF
TRBV28,CASSLKIITDTQYF
TRBV7-9,CASSLAGRGMEKLFF
TRBV5-1,CASSLRGSKQAHTTNEKLFF
TRBV5-1,CASSPAGTPLGEQYF
TRBV5-6,CASIPLGGIYGYTF
TRBV27,CASSLSTSGSLETQYF
TRBV4-2,CASSHASGSSYEQYF
TRBV30,CAWSDENTEAFF
TRBV28,CASSLFALAYNEQFF
TRBV11-2,CASRPIGQGALSYGYTF